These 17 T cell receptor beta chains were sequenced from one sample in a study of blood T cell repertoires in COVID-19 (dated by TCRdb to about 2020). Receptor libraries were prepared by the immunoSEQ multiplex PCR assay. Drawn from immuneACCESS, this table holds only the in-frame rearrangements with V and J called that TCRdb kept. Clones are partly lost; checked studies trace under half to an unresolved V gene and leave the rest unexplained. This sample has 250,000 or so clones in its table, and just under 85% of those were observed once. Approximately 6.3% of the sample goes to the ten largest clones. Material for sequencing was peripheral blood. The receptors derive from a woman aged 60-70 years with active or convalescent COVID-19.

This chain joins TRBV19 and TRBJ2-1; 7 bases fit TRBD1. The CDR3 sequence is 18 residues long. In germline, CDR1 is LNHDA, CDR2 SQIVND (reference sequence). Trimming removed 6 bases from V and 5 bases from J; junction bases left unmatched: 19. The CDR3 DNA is TGTGCCAGTAGCAACCCTCCTAGGGGACAGCCCCTAAACAATGAGCAGTTCTTC. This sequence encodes CASSNPPRGQPLNNEQFF. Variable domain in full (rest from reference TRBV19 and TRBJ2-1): DGGITQSPKYLFRKEGQNVTLSCEQNLNHDAMYWYRQDPGQGLRLIYYSQIVNDFQKGDIAEGYSVSREKKESFPLTVTSAQKNPTAFYLCASSNPPRGQPLNNEQFFGPGTRLTVL.

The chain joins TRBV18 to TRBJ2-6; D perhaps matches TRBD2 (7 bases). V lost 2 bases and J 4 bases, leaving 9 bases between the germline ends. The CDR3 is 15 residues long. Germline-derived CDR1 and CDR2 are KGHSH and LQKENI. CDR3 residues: CASSPGGAGANVLTF. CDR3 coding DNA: TGTGCCAGCTCACCAGGGGGGGCCGGGGCCAACGTCCTGACTTTC.

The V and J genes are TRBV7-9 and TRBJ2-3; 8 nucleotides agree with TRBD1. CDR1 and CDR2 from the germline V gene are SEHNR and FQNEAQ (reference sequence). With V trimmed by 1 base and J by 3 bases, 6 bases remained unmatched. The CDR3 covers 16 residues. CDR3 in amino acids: CASSLGRGPGTDTQYF. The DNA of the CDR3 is TGTGCCAGCAGCTTAGGCAGGGGGCCTGGGACAGATACGCAGTATTTT. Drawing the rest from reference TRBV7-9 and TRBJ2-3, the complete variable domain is DTGVSQNPRHKITKRGQNVTFRCDPISEHNRLYWYRQTLGQGPEFLTYFQNEAQLEKSRLLSDRFSAERPKGSFSTLEIQRTEQGDSAMYLCASSLGRGPGTDTQYFGPGTRLTVL.

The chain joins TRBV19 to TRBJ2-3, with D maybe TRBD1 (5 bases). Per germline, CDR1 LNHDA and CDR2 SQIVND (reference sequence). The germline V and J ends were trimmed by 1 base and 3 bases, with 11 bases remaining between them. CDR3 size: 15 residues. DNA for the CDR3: TGTGCCAGTAGTATAGCAGGGTTTGGAACAGATACGCAGTATTTT. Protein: CASSIAGFGTDTQYF.

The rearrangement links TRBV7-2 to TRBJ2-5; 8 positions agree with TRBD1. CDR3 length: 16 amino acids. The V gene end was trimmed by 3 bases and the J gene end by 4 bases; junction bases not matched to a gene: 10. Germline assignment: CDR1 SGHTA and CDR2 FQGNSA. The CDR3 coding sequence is TGTGCCAGCAGCTTGGGGAACAGGGGGTCAGGAGAGACCCAGTACTTC. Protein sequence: CASSLGNRGSGETQYF.

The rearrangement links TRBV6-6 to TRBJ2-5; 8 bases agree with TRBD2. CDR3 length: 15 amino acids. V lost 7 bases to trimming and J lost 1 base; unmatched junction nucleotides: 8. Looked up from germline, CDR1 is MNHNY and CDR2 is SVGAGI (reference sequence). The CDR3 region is CASTPAGEVQETQYF. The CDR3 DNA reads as TGTGCCAGCACCCCAGCGGGAGAGGTCCAAGAGACCCAGTACTTC.

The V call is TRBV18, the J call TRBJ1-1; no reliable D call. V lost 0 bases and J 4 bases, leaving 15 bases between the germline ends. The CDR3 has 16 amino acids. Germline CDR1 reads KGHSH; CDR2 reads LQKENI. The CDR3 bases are TGTGCCAGCTCACCACCTTTGACGGAGGTGGGCACTGAAGCTTTCTTT. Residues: CASSPPLTEVGTEAFF.

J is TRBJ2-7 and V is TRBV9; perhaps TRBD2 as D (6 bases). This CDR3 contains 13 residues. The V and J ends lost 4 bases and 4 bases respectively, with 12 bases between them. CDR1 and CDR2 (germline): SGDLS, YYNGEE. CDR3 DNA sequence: TGTGCCAGCAGCCGAACGGGAGTGTACGAGCAGTACTTC. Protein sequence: CASSRTGVYEQYF.

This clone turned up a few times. The CDR3: CASSSEIKAGTGWIGTQYF. The CDR3 DNA is TGTGCCAGCAGTTCGGAGATAAAAGCCGGGACAGGGTGGATTGGGACCCAGTACTTC. The chain is built from TRBV28 and TRBJ2-5; 9 bases agree with TRBD1. Germline assignment: CDR1 MDHEN and CDR2 SYDVKM. The CDR3 runs to 19 residues. J was trimmed by 7 bases and V by 4 bases; bases with no gene match: 22.

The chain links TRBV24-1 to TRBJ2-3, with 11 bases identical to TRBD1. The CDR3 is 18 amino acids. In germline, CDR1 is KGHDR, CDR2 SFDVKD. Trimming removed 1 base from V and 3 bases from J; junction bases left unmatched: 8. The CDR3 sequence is CATSDFPGTGGKTDTQYF. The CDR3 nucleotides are TGTGCCACCAGTGATTTTCCCGGGACAGGGGGTAAAACAGATACGCAGTATTTT.

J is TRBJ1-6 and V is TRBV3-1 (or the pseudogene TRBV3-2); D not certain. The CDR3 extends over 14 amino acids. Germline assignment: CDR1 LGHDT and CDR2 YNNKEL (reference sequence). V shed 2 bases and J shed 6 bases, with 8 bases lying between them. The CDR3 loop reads CASSQQQSNSPLHF. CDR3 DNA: TGTGCCAGCAGCCAACAACAGAGTAATTCACCCCTCCACTTT.

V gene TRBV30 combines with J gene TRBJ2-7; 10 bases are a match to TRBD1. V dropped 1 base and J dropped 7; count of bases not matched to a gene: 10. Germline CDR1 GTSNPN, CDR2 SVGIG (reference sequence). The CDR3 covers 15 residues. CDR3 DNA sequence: TGTGCCTGGAGTGCCCGGGACAGGGGTCGGTGGGAGCAGTACTTC. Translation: CAWSARDRGRWEQYF.

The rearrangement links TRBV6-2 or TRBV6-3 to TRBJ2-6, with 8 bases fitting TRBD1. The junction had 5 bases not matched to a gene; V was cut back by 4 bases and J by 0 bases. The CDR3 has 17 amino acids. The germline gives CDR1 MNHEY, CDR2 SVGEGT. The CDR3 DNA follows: TGTGCCAGCAGTTTTAGGGGACAGGTCTCTGGGGCCAACGTCCTGACTTTC. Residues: CASSFRGQVSGANVLTF.

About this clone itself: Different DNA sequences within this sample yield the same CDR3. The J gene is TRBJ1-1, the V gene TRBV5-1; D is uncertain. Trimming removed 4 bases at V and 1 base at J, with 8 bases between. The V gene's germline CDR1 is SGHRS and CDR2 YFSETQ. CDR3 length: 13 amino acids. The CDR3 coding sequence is TGCGCCAGCAGCCCGGCAGGGAACACTGAAGCTTTCTTT. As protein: CASSPAGNTEAFF. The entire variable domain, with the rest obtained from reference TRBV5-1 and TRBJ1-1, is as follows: KAGVTQTPRYLIKTRGQQVTLSCSPISGHRSVSWYQQTPGQGLQFLFEYFSETQRNKGNFPGRFSGRQFSNSRSEMNVSTLELGDSALYLCASSPAGNTEAFFGQGTRLTVV.

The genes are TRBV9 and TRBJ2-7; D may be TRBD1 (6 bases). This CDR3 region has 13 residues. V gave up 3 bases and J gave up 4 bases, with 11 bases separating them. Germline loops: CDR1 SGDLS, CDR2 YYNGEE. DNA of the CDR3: TGTGCCAGCAGCGCCAGGGGTAGGTACGAGCAGTACTTC. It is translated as CASSARGRYEQYF.

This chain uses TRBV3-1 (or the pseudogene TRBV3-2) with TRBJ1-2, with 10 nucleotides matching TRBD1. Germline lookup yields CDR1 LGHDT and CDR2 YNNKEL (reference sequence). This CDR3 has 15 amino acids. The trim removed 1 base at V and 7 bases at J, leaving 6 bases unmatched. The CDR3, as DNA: TGTGCCAGCAGCCAAGGGCAGACAGGGGGCTCTGGCTACACCTTC. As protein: CASSQGQTGGSGYTF.

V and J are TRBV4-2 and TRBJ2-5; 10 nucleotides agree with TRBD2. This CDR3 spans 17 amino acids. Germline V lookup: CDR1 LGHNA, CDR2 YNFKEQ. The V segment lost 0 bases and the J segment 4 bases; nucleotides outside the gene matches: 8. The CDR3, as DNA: TGTGCCAGCAGCCAAGAAGGACGGAGCGGGAGGGGAGAGACCCAGTACTTC. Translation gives CASSQEGRSGRGETQYF.